This T cell receptor beta chain is drawn from a study of T-cell memory formation after mild COVID-19. 5'RACE primed from the constant segment yielded TCR alpha and TCR beta cDNA libraries bearing sample barcodes and UMIs. TCRdb reprocessed the 5' RACE reads with MiXCR, giving one entry per CDR3 protein. The repertoire includes around 390,000 distinct CDR3 sequences, about 15% of them detected once, and roughly a fifth sits in the top ten. Study-level findings and limits: The main location of contracting CD4+ clones was CM and EM, and that of contracting CD8+ clones was EMRA. Several responding clones turned up in pre-infection memory, indicating that cross-reactive memory may have taken part.

The V gene lost 0 bases and the J gene lost 3 bases, with 12 bases spanning the gap. The CDR3 length is 15 residues. The V gene's germline CDR1 is MGHRA and CDR2 YSYEKL. With regard to this clonotype: Its cognate antigen is unknown.

The TCR was taken from a man in his late teens or twenties who had mild COVID-19 (a few samples of this study predate the infection). Cell type and time point are not known. The sample comprised PBMCs or a T cell subset sorted from them (not recorded which). The chain recombines TRBV4-1 with TRBJ2-7; possibly TRBD1 for D (5 bases). CDR3 coding DNA: TGCGCCAGCAGCCAAGACGCCGGACACAGCTACGAGCAGTACGTC. Protein product: CASSQDAGHSYEQYV.